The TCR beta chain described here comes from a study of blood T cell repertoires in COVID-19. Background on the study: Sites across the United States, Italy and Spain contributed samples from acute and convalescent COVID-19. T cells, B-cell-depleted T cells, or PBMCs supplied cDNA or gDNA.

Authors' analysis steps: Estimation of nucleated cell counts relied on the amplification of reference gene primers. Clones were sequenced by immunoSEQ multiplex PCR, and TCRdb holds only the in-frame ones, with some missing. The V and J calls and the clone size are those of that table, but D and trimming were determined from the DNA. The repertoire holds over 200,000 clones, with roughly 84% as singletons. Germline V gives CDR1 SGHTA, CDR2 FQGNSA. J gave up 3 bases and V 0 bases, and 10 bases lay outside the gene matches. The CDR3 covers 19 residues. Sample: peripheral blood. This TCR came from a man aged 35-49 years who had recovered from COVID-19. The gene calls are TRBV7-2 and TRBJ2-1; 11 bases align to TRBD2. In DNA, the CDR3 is TGTGCCAGCAGCTTAGCAGGGGGGTCGGGACTAGCGGTCTACAATGAGCAGTTCTTC. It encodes CASSLAGGSGLAVYNEQFF.